The 20 T cell receptor beta chains in this list originate from one sample, sequenced in a study of T cell responses to AZD1222 COVID-19 vaccine. Clones were sequenced by immunoSEQ multiplex PCR, and TCRdb holds only the in-frame ones, with some missing. Of over 100,000 clones in the sample, 90% were seen once. The sample consisted of peripheral blood, taken on day 0 of AZD1222 vaccination. The source of these receptors is an adult in good health.

This clone has just a few counts. The chain links TRBV4-1 to TRBJ2-7, with unresolved D. Germline V CDR1 and CDR2: MGHRA, YSYEKL. The V and J ends lost 1 base and 3 bases respectively, with 13 bases between them. This CDR3 contains 15 residues. In nucleotides, the CDR3 is TGCGCCAGCAGCCAAGGGCAGCCGTCGGTCTACGAGCAGTACTTC. Encoded protein: CASSQGQPSVYEQYF.

The chain carries TRBV30 and TRBJ2-7; D is unclear. Trimming left V 2 bases short and J 3 bases short, with 11 bases between. Per the germline V gene, CDR1 is GTSNPN and CDR2 is SVGIG (reference sequence). The CDR3 contains 13 residues. For the CDR3, the DNA is TGTGCCTGGAGTCGCGGCGACCTCTACGAGCAGTACTTC. Translated: CAWSRGDLYEQYF.

The rearrangement uses TRBV6-5 and TRBJ2-5; D is unclear. CDR1 is MNHEY, CDR2 SVGAGI, per germline. The CDR3 has 13 residues. V was trimmed by 0 bases and J by 5 bases, leaving 7 bases between them. This CDR3 is CASSYSGPETQYF. CDR3 sequence (DNA): TGTGCCAGCAGTTACTCAGGACCGGAGACCCAGTACTTC.

The V call is TRBV12-5, the J call TRBJ1-2; D unclear. Looked up from germline, CDR1 is LGHNT and CDR2 is FRNRAP. This CDR3 is built from 10 residues. V dropped 9 bases and J dropped 13 bases, with 15 bases sitting between them. The CDR3 DNA follows: TGTGCTAGCTATGCGCCCCTGAGCACCTTC. Translated: CASYAPLSTF.

V usage is TRBV7-8 and J usage is TRBJ1-2, with a possible D match to TRBD1 (5 bases). V lost 5 bases and J lost 2, with 9 bases in between. Germline lookup yields CDR1 SGHVS and CDR2 FQNEAQ. The CDR3 is made up of 13 amino acids. The CDR3 DNA is TGTGCCAGCAGCCCCAGGGACAACTATGGCTACACCTTC. Its translation is CASSPRDNYGYTF.

This chain uses TRBV7-6 with TRBJ1-1; D not resolved. V shed 5 bases and J shed 7 bases, with 11 bases lying between them. Germline CDR1 reads SGHVS; CDR2 reads FNYEAQ. The length of the CDR3 is 12 residues. The CDR3 coding sequence is TGTGCCAGCAGCGAGGATGGGAATGAAGCTTTCTTT. Translation gives CASSEDGNEAFF.

V gene TRBV7-9 combines with J gene TRBJ2-3; 11 nucleotides align to TRBD2. The CDR3 totals 15 residues. Germline V gene sequence: CDR1 SEHNR, CDR2 FQNEAQ (reference sequence). Losses at the gene ends were 6 bases for V and 2 bases for J; bases not matched to a gene: 4. The CDR3 here is CASSRGLADTDTQYF. The DNA for the CDR3 is TGTGCCAGCAGTCGGGGACTAGCGGACACAGATACGCAGTATTTT. The full variable domain, with the rest looked up from reference TRBV7-9 and TRBJ2-3, is DTGVSQNPRHKITKRGQNVTFRCDPISEHNRLYWYRQTLGQGPEFLTYFQNEAQLEKSRLLSDRFSAERPKGSFSTLEIQRTEQGDSAMYLCASSRGLADTDTQYFGPGTRLTVL.

V is TRBV6-5 and J is TRBJ2-7, with unresolved D. The CDR3 sequence is 12 residues long. Trimming took off 7 bases at V and 5 bases at J, with 12 bases between the two ends. Germline CDR1 reads MNHEY; CDR2 reads SVGAGI. In DNA, the CDR3 is TGTGCCAGCACTAGTAGCCGGAACGAGCAGTACTTC. Translation gives CASTSSRNEQYF.

This chain uses TRBV7-9 with TRBJ2-1; 9 bases map to TRBD1. This CDR3 comprises 13 residues. CDR1 is SEHNR and CDR2 is FQNEAQ in the germline V gene (reference sequence). The V gene end was trimmed by 3 bases and the J gene end by 8 bases; junction bases not matched to a gene: 2. CDR3 nucleotide sequence: TGTGCCAGCAGCTTTACAGGGGGCGATGAGCAGTTCTTC. Its translation: CASSFTGGDEQFF.

The chain couples TRBV4-1 to TRBJ2-7; a weak D match, TRBD2 (6 bases). There are 14 residues in the CDR3. The V end was cut by 6 bases, the J end by 0 bases, with 12 bases between. Germline CDR1 is MGHRA and CDR2 is YSYEKL. The CDR3: CASSLDGSSYEQYF. DNA for the CDR3: TGCGCCAGCAGTCTCGACGGGAGCTCCTACGAGCAGTACTTC.

The chain links TRBV10-3 to TRBJ2-7, with 8 positions matching TRBD1. This CDR3 has 15 residues. Germline loops: CDR1 ENHRY, CDR2 SYGVKD. V dropped 3 bases and J dropped 5; count of bases not matched to a gene: 9. In nucleotides, the CDR3 is TGTGCCATCAGTGACGCCACAGGGGGTACCCACGAGCAGTACTTC. Translated: CAISDATGGTHEQYF.

The DNA of the CDR3 is TGTGCCAGCAGCCCGACCGGGACGGTGAACACCGGGGAGCTGTTTTTT. Translated, it gives CASSPTGTVNTGELFF. The chain recombines TRBV5-4 with TRBJ2-2; D possibly uses TRBD1 or TRBD2 (5 bases each). The germline CDR1 and CDR2 sequences are SGHNT and YYREEE (reference sequence). With 4 bases removed from V and 1 base from J, the gap between germline ends came to 14 bases. The CDR3 covers 16 residues.

V is TRBV6-5 and J is TRBJ2-1, with D perhaps matching TRBD2 (5 bases). V was cut by 2 bases and J by 5 bases, with 10 bases left in between. Germline lookup yields CDR1 MNHEY and CDR2 SVGAGI. CDR3 length: 14 amino acids. This CDR3 reads CASSYVTGNNEQFF. The CDR3 DNA reads as TGTGCCAGCAGTTACGTTACCGGGAACAATGAGCAGTTCTTC.

This chain uses TRBV6-5 with TRBJ2-2, with unresolved D. The germline V gene has CDR1 MNHEY and CDR2 SVGAGI. Between the trimmed V and J ends, which lost 8 bases and 2 bases, there was a span of 6 bases. The CDR3 is 12 amino acids. The CDR3 is CASGRNTGELFF. The DNA for the CDR3 is TGTGCCAGCGGCAGAAACACCGGGGAGCTGTTTTTT.

The J gene is TRBJ1-5, the V gene TRBV24-1; 8 bases match TRBD1. The CDR3 covers 15 residues. Trimming removed 3 bases from V and 4 bases from J; junction bases left unmatched: 4. CDR1 is KGHDR, CDR2 SFDVKD, per germline. CDR3: CATSDPGGGNQPQHF. The CDR3 nucleotides read TGTGCCACCAGTGATCCAGGGGGCGGGAATCAGCCCCAGCATTTT.

The V gene is TRBV6-5, the J gene TRBJ2-5; D is perhaps TRBD2 (6 bases). There are 13 residues in the CDR3. The V gene's germline CDR1 is MNHEY and CDR2 SVGAGI. Trimming stripped 5 bases from V and 5 bases from J, with 12 bases between. CDR3 sequence reads: CASSRTREETQYF. Here the CDR3 DNA reads TGTGCCAGCAGTCGAACCCGGGAGGAGACCCAGTACTTC.

The chain uses TRBV5-1 and TRBJ1-1; D is unclear. The CDR3 totals 12 residues. Germline-derived CDR1 and CDR2 are SGHRS and YFSETQ. Trimming took off 0 bases at V and 4 bases at J, with 4 bases between the two ends. The CDR3 DNA follows: TGCGCCAGCAGCTTGGAGGCCACTGAAGCTTTCTTT. It yields the protein CASSLEATEAFF.

This CDR3 reads CSVDRTKGQTQYF. CDR3 nucleotide sequence: TGCAGCGTTGATCGGACCAAAGGACAGACCCAGTACTTC. The V gene is TRBV29-1, the J gene TRBJ2-5; D is unresolved. This CDR3 has 13 amino acids. Germline-derived CDR1 and CDR2 are SQVTM and ANQGSEA. Trimming removed 3 bases from V and 6 bases from J, with 14 bases in between.

The gene calls are TRBV4-1 and TRBJ2-1; TRBD2 might be the D (5 bases). Germline loops: CDR1 MGHRA, CDR2 YSYEKL. V was shortened by 1 base and J by 0 bases, with 10 bases between the two germline ends. This CDR3 region has 16 residues. Here the CDR3 reads CASSQGWGVSYNEQFF. CDR3 DNA sequence: TGCGCCAGCAGCCAAGGATGGGGAGTCTCCTACAATGAGCAGTTCTTC.

The chain is built from TRBV7-2 and TRBJ2-7, with D hard to call. V was pared by 5 bases and J by 3 bases, with 14 bases between. CDR1 is SGHTA, CDR2 FQGNSA, per germline. This CDR3 is built from 14 residues. The CDR3 DNA follows: TGTGCCAGCAGCCCCCGGTTCCGCAGCTACGAGCAGTACTTC. This sequence encodes CASSPRFRSYEQYF.